This T cell receptor beta chain was identified during a study of regulatory T cells in long-lasting Graves disease (dated by TCRdb to about 2021). At the level of the whole study: In the newly diagnosed Graves' disease group, patients had been taking antithyroid drugs for less than 3 months. Peripheral blood TCR sequencing and RNA sequencing compared persistent Graves' disease patients with newly diagnosed Graves' disease patients. The study was registered as a clinical trial and conducted in China. A total of around 35 samples underwent TCR sequencing: around 13 from persistent and some 20 from newly diagnosed Graves' disease patients. What the research found in general, with its limitations: More public clonotypes were shared among persistent patients (around 3,000) than among newly diagnosed patients (roughly 1,000). Persistent Graves' disease patients showed lower TCR Shannon entropy and fewer highly expanded clones than newly diagnosed patients, suggesting clonal expansion. Because the primary lesion, thyroid tissue, could not be accessed, the study looked at peripheral blood alone. Only the TCR beta chain was sequenced and analyzed. As a limitation, the authors acknowledged that the small sample size may reduce accuracy.

The library was made by multiplex PCR. The sequencer listed for this sample is Illumina HiSeq 4000. To build TCR beta libraries, CDR3 regions were amplified by Arm-PCR using iRepertoire HTBI primers. Before sequencing, the PCR products underwent gel purification. On the authors' methods: Gene usage analysis of CDR3 amino acid clonotypes relied on the roughly 58 TRBV and over 13 TRBJ segments identified across samples. COPE and FqMerger were used to merge filtered high-quality paired reads into contigs. BLAST was used to align contigs to IMGT TRBV, TRBD and TRBJ reference genes, and CDR3 was defined according to IMGT. Clonotypes above 0.1% frequency were classified as highly expanded clones. Shannon entropy served as the measure of repertoire diversity, while the Gini coefficient captured V-J evenness. Clonotypes shared by more than one individual were considered public. The public sequencing data were trimmed at Q25 with fastp and processed into clonotypes with MiXCR by TCRdb, which kept only in-frame beta chains. CDR3 protein duplicates are merged, each entry listing the most common genes and DNA. Clone size and V and J calls follow TCRdb, not the original study. The sample table shows roughly 360,000 distinct CDR3 sequences, and around 11% are seen once. The ten largest clones take up over 15% of the sample.

This clonotype was observed at least ten times. Its antigen is still unknown. There are no base qualities to consult, and no much larger clone falls within one base. Interpreted using the paper, the time point label stands for: newly diagnosed GD, antithyroid drugs for less than 3 months. RNA was extracted from PBMCs in TRIzol for both TCR sequencing and RNA sequencing. The diagnosis of Graves' disease was made according to American Thyroid Association guidelines. Patients for the study were recruited at an endocrinology department in Xi'an, China. Each patient gave around 9 milliliters of peripheral blood, collected in an EDTA anticoagulant tube. Ficoll Paque Plus density gradient separation was used to isolate PBMCs, and no additional T cell sorting was done. An Agilent 2100 Bioanalyzer and agarose gel were used to assess RNA quality, and a NanoDrop 2000 was used to measure RNA concentration. These data were also reused for a study on T cells in Graves' hyperthyroidism and ophthalmopathy. In that second paper, the authors write: Stable Graves' hyperthyroidism was defined as the absence of progression to ophthalmopathy over 18 months of follow-up. Hyperthyroidism patients were aged 18 to 65 years and newly diagnosed, with disease duration of less than 2 months. Patients with uncontrolled infections, other autoimmune diseases, pregnancy or lactation were excluded. Diagnoses were established on the basis of clinical symptoms, serum thyroxine and TRAb, thyroid ultrasound, and orbital computed tomography. For the first round of RT-PCR on the TCR CDR3, the HTBI primer set was used together with the Qiagen OneStep RT-PCR kit. Most expanded thyroid clonotypes (frequency above 0.001) were also detected in blood, suggesting blood repertoires may reflect thyroid immune responses. In cross-validation, a model built on a 13 V-J signature told ophthalmopathy apart from stable hyperthyroidism with over 85% sensitivity and around 81% specificity, and in testing the same model reached 80%/75%. During validation, the model predicted progression to ophthalmopathy a median of about 5.9 months ahead of onset, with around 70% sensitivity and roughly 75% specificity. To identify TCR V-J signatures that set the groups apart, the researchers used a discovery cohort of about a hundred patients, made up of around 42 with Graves' ophthalmopathy and about 60 with stable Graves' hyperthyroidism. Prospective prediction of ophthalmopathy was tested in an independent validation cohort of 18 to 20 hyperthyroidism patients and roughly 16 patients who later progressed to ophthalmopathy. For training and testing, the 95 to 100 patients in the discovery cohort were randomly divided in a 7:3 ratio. Thyroid tissue and blood T-cell repertoires from several Graves' hyperthyroidism patients were also compared in the study. Following sampling, methimazole starting at 30 mg daily was given to hyperthyroidism patients, and high-dose intravenous methylprednisolone was given to ophthalmopathy patients. The libraries were constructed in a second round of multiplex PCR and then size-selected and purified. Libraries were sequenced paired-end with 100 bp reads on an Illumina HiSeq2000. Raw data were processed with SOAPnuke, discarding reads with adapters, uncalled bases, mean Phred below 15, or no exact constant-primer or identifier match. COPE v1.2.5 was used to merge the high-quality paired reads, and each unique nucleotide sequence was defined as a clonotype. Clonotypes were aligned to IMGT TRBV, TRBD and TRBJ reference segments using MiTCR v1.1. The analysis included only V-J combinations with a frequency above 0.0001, which together covered approximately 99% of the repertoires. A TCS score was defined as the ratio between F50 (clonal expansion) and ExV (chaos), using BLOSUM62-based TCRdist between CDR3 peptides within each V-J. Welch's t-statistics and random forest reduced roughly 540 V-J features to 10 to 15, which were used in a naive Bayes classifier (R e1071). Sample size was not statistically predetermined, and investigators were not blinded to group allocation. The paper reports TCR Vbeta CDR3 sequencing of 130 to 150 peripheral blood samples: approximately 43 ophthalmopathy, 70 to 85 hyperthyroidism and 17 progressor patients.

This TCR was sampled from a woman under 30 with Graves disease. Donor details come from another sample of the same person, matched by shared clones. The specimen comprised peripheral blood mononuclear cells (PBMCs), sampled at new diagnosis, from a patient treated with antithyroid drugs.

The DNA reads as follows: TGTGCCAGCAGCCGGATGGGCTCAAATACTGATACGCAGTATTTT. This yields the protein CASSRMGSNTDTQYF. Here the chain combines TRBV11-3 and TRBJ2-3, with no reliable assignment of the D segment. The CDR3 numbers 15 residues from cysteine through phenylalanine. Kept here is only the CDR3 DNA, which spans 45 bases and is read in frame from base 1. V is clipped by 5 bases and J by 6 bases, and the sequence between their germline boundaries is 18 bases long. The germline V gene supplies CDR1 SGHNT and CDR2 YENEEA.